A single sample gave rise to the 32 T cell receptor beta chains below, sequenced in a study of T cell responses to AZD1222 COVID-19 vaccine (TCRdb year 2021). The library was obtained by the immunoSEQ multiplex PCR assay. TCRdb stores this immuneACCESS table with in-frame sequences only. Part of the clones is absent; in the studies checked, under half of the shortfall reflects unresolved V genes, and no reason is known for the rest. The sample has over 120,000 clones on record. Clones ranked in the top ten supply around 2.4% of the sample. In light of the paper, this sample's time point label describes: baseline before first vaccination. The specimen sequenced was peripheral blood. These receptors all stem from an adult in good health.

The chain carries TRBV5-7 and TRBJ1-5; D is unresolved. TRBV5-7 is flagged as an ORF with uncertain function. V lost 10 bases and J lost 5, with 13 bases in between. CDR3 length: 12 amino acids. CDR3 region: CAARGQDQPQHF. The CDR3 region has the DNA TGTGCCGCCCGGGGTCAGGATCAGCCCCAGCATTTT.

The chain has TRBV6-1 and TRBJ1-1; no clear D. In germline, CDR1 is MNHNS, CDR2 SASEGT. This CDR3 comprises 13 residues. Trimming cost V 6 bases and J 1 base, with 9 bases left between them. CDR3 DNA sequence: TGTGCCAGCAGAGCCTATCAGAACACTGAAGCTTTCTTT. It yields the protein CASRAYQNTEAFF.

V and J are TRBV19 and TRBJ2-1; TRBD2 might be the D (6 bases). Trimming removed 10 bases from V and 0 bases from J, with 22 bases in between. The CDR3 loop spans 17 amino acids. Germline V gives CDR1 LNHDA, CDR2 SQIVND (reference sequence). Here the CDR3 reads CATSSRLGRSSYNEQFF. The CDR3 DNA reads as TGTGCCACCTCTAGCCGGCTGGGGAGGAGCTCCTACAATGAGCAGTTCTTC.

The V and J genes are TRBV6-5 and TRBJ1-2; D not certain. Germline-derived CDR1 and CDR2 are MNHEY and SVGAGI. Trimming took 0 bases from V and 7 from J, leaving 6 bases between them. The CDR3 has 12 amino acids. This CDR3 reads CASSYSTGGYTF. In DNA, the CDR3 is TGTGCCAGCAGTTACTCAACCGGTGGCTACACCTTC.

The chain joins TRBV11-3 to TRBJ2-1; TRBD2 might be the D (5 bases). From germline, CDR1 is SGHNT and CDR2 YENEEA. The V end lost 8 bases, the J end lost 6 bases, and 5 bases lay between the germline ends. The CDR3 covers 10 residues. CDR3: CASRGNEQFF. The CDR3 DNA sequence: TGTGCCAGCCGGGGCAATGAGCAGTTCTTC.

This rearrangement joins TRBV19 to TRBJ2-1; TRBD1 matches 8 bases. Germline V gene sequence: CDR1 LNHDA, CDR2 SQIVND (reference sequence). The CDR3 has 15 amino acids. V lost 4 bases, J lost 2 bases, and 4 bases stayed unmatched. The DNA for the CDR3 is TGTGCCAGTAGTACCTCGGGACAGGCCTACAATGAGCAGTTCTTC. Its protein product is CASSTSGQAYNEQFF.

The rearrangement joins TRBV5-6 to TRBJ1-5; 9 bases are a match to TRBD1. Germline CDR1 SGHDT, CDR2 YYEEEE. Trimming removed 4 bases from V and 0 bases from J; junction bases left unmatched: 11. The CDR3 runs to 18 residues. The CDR3 protein is CASSLGQGPSYSNQPQHF. The CDR3, as DNA: TGTGCCAGCAGCCTGGGACAGGGTCCGTCCTATAGCAATCAGCCCCAGCATTTT.

The chain is built from TRBV5-1 and TRBJ2-3; 11 nucleotides match TRBD2. Germline V gives CDR1 SGHRS, CDR2 YFSETQ. The CDR3 covers 16 residues. The V and J ends lost 1 base and 5 bases, in that order; junction bases with no gene match: 6. CDR3 sequence reads: CASSLPSGGLEDTQYF. The CDR3 nucleotides read TGCGCCAGCAGCTTGCCTAGCGGGGGGTTAGAAGATACGCAGTATTTT.

The chain has TRBV27 and TRBJ1-2; D may be TRBD1 (5 bases). Trimming cost V 0 bases and J 7 bases, with 15 bases left between them. Germline-derived CDR1 and CDR2 are MNHEY and SMNVEV (reference sequence). This CDR3 contains 15 residues. As DNA, the CDR3 is TGTGCCAGCAGTTTATCAGGGCAGGGTGTTACTGGCTACACCTTC. As protein: CASSLSGQGVTGYTF.

This sequence joins TRBV6-5 and TRBJ1-1; D remains ambiguous. Germline V gene sequence: CDR1 MNHEY, CDR2 SVGAGI. The V end lost 2 bases, the J end lost 2 bases, and 3 bases lay between the germline ends. This CDR3 comprises 12 residues. CDR3 amino acids: CASSYRNTEAFF. The CDR3 nucleotides are TGTGCCAGCAGTTACCGAAACACTGAAGCTTTCTTT.

The chain combines TRBV9 with TRBJ1-2; TRBD1 matches 9 bases. The germline CDR1 and CDR2 sequences are SGDLS and YYNGEE. CDR3 length: 15 residues. With V trimmed by 0 bases and J by 5 bases, 5 bases remained unmatched. In DNA form, the CDR3 reads TGTGCCAGCAGCGTAGATGGACAGGGGAGATATGGCTACACCTTC. Translated, it gives CASSVDGQGRYGYTF. The whole variable domain, remainder taken from reference TRBV9 and TRBJ1-2, is DSGVTQTPKHLITATGQRVTLRCSPRSGDLSVYWYQQSLDQGLQFLIQYYNGEERAKGNILERFSAQQFPDLHSELNLSSLELGDSALYFCASSVDGQGRYGYTFGSGTRLTVV.

V is TRBV5-4 and J is TRBJ1-6; 8 nucleotides align to TRBD1. With V trimmed by 1 base and J by 10 bases, 1 base remained unmatched. The germline V gene has CDR1 SGHNT and CDR2 YYREEE (reference sequence). This CDR3 is 13 amino acids long. This chain's CDR3 is CASSLTGGSPLHF. DNA of the CDR3: TGTGCCAGCAGCTTGACAGGGGGGTCACCCCTCCACTTT.

CDR3 residues: CASSKPGGGNQPQHF. The DNA for the CDR3 is TGTGCCAGCAGCAAACCGGGGGGGGGCAATCAGCCCCAGCATTTT. V and J are TRBV21-1 and TRBJ1-5. TRBV21-1 is a recognized pseudogene. The CDR3 has 15 residues.

V is TRBV4-3 and J is TRBJ1-1; 10 nucleotides align to TRBD1. From germline, CDR1 is LGHNA and CDR2 YSLEER. The CDR3 runs to 14 residues. The V segment lost 3 bases and the J segment 4 bases; nucleotides outside the gene matches: 2. The CDR3, as DNA: TGCGCCAGCAGCCAGGACAGGGGGATCACTGAAGCTTTCTTT. Its protein is CASSQDRGITEAFF.

This chain uses TRBV30 with TRBJ1-6; D is uncertain. V lost 0 bases and J lost 6, with 9 bases in between. The length of the CDR3 is 14 residues. CDR1 and CDR2 from the germline V gene are GTSNPN and SVGIG (reference sequence). In nucleotides, the CDR3 is TGTGCCTGGAGTGTACTAGGAGTTAATTCACCCCTCCACTTT. This gives the protein CAWSVLGVNSPLHF.

The rearrangement links TRBV4-1 to TRBJ2-3; D could derive from TRBD1 or TRBD2 (6 bases each). V was cut by 4 bases and J by 1 base, with 9 bases left in between. Germline CDR1 reads MGHRA; CDR2 reads YSYEKL. The CDR3 spans 14 residues. The CDR3 nucleotides are TGCGCCAGCAGCCCGGGGGCCGGCACAGATACGCAGTATTTT. Its translation is CASSPGAGTDTQYF.

CDR3 sequence (DNA): TGTGCCAGCACCCTTTCGGTTAGGGAGACCCAGTACTTC. This gives the protein CASTLSVRETQYF. This sequence joins TRBV12-3 or TRBV12-4 and TRBJ2-5; D remains unclear. This CDR3 is 13 amino acids long. Deletions cut 7 bases from V and 5 bases from J, with 14 bases between.

The chain employs TRBV2 and TRBJ1-2, with TRBD1 matching over 7 bases. CDR1 is SNHLY and CDR2 is FYNNEI in the germline V gene. The trim removed 4 bases at V and 3 bases at J, leaving 5 bases unmatched. This CDR3 is built from 14 residues. This CDR3 reads CASSGQGGYYGYTF. As DNA, the CDR3 is TGTGCCAGCAGTGGTCAGGGGGGTTACTATGGCTACACCTTC.

The V and J genes are TRBV5-1 and TRBJ2-1; D gene unclear. Trimming pared 1 base from V and 6 bases from J, leaving 11 bases between. The V gene's germline CDR1 is SGHRS and CDR2 YFSETQ. The CDR3 runs to 14 residues. The CDR3: CASSLLGKGNEQFF. CDR3 in DNA: TGCGCCAGCAGCTTGTTGGGGAAGGGCAATGAGCAGTTCTTC.

V is TRBV7-7 and J is TRBJ2-3, with 8 bases that match TRBD2. From germline, CDR1 is SSHAT and CDR2 FNYEAQ (reference sequence). The CDR3 length is 15 residues. With V trimmed by 2 bases and J by 6 bases, 7 bases remained unmatched. The CDR3 loop is CASSLNGGAADTQYF. CDR3 nucleotide sequence: TGTGCCAGCAGCTTAAACGGGGGGGCCGCCGATACGCAGTATTTT.

The rearrangement links TRBV19 to TRBJ1-2, with TRBD1 matching over 7 bases. The V segment lost 8 bases and the J segment 1 base; nucleotides outside the gene matches: 13. Germline CDR1 and CDR2: LNHDA and SQIVND (reference sequence). The CDR3 has 16 residues. In nucleotides, the CDR3 is TGTGCCAGTTCTACATCGGGACAGCTCCATAACTATGGCTACACCTTC. It is translated as CASSTSGQLHNYGYTF.

The chain couples TRBV19 to TRBJ1-5; 9 nucleotides match TRBD1. Germline CDR1 is LNHDA and CDR2 is SQIVND (reference sequence). The ends lost 1 base at V and 0 bases at J; junction bases unmatched: 1. The CDR3 spans 16 residues. The DNA of the CDR3 is TGTGCCAGTAGTATAGGGACAGGGGTTAGCAATCAGCCCCAGCATTTT. This encodes CASSIGTGVSNQPQHF.

The genes are TRBV6-2 or TRBV6-3 and TRBJ2-6, with D unclear. V was shortened by 6 bases and J by 0 bases, with 6 bases between the two germline ends. The CDR3 sequence is 14 residues long. CDR1 is MNHEY and CDR2 is SVGEGT in the germline V gene. The CDR3 DNA sequence: TGTGCCAGCAGCCGGCGCTCTGGGGCCAACGTCCTGACTTTC. The encoded protein is CASSRRSGANVLTF.

The chain employs TRBV5-6 and TRBJ2-7, with D uncertain. CDR3 length equals 13 residues. The V end lost 2 bases, the J end lost 8 bases, and 14 bases lay between the germline ends. Per germline, CDR1 SGHDT and CDR2 YYEEEE. Here the CDR3 reads CASSLSAIRKQYF. CDR3 sequence (DNA): TGTGCCAGCAGCTTATCGGCCATTAGAAAGCAGTACTTC.

The chain uses TRBV29-1 and TRBJ1-1, with D hard to call. Per the germline V gene, CDR1 is SQVTM and CDR2 is ANQGSEA. The ends were cut back, 3 bases at V and 5 bases at J, with 7 bases in the middle. The CDR3 spans 11 residues. Here the CDR3 DNA reads TGCAGCGTTGATTGGCTTACTGAAGCTTTCTTT. Its translation: CSVDWLTEAFF.

The chain recombines TRBV7-9 with TRBJ1-4; 9 bases line up with TRBD1. Trimming removed 3 bases from V and 3 bases from J; junction bases left unmatched: 2. The CDR3 consists of 15 residues. CDR1 is SEHNR and CDR2 is FQNEAQ in the germline V gene (reference sequence). As DNA, the CDR3 is TGTGCCAGCAGCTTGGGACAGGGTGCTAATGAAAAACTGTTTTTT. The encoded protein is CASSLGQGANEKLFF.

This chain connects TRBV6-5 to TRBJ2-7; TRBD1 aligns across 7 bases. J lost 4 bases, V lost 6 bases, and 9 bases had no gene match. Germline lookup yields CDR1 MNHEY and CDR2 SVGAGI. The CDR3 is made up of 14 amino acids. This CDR3 reads CASRIQGQIYEQYF. The CDR3 DNA reads TGTGCCAGCAGAATTCAGGGACAGATTTACGAGCAGTACTTC.

This chain connects TRBV7-2 to TRBJ2-4, with TRBD1 as a possible D gene (5 bases). Trimming took off 8 bases at V and 4 bases at J, with 18 bases between the two ends. The CDR3 is 15 residues long. The germline gives CDR1 SGHTA, CDR2 FQGNSA. This chain's CDR3 is CASSASGGAKNIQYF. The CDR3 nucleotides are TGTGCCAGCTCAGCTTCAGGTGGGGCTAAAAACATTCAGTACTTC.

This chain uses TRBV25-1 with TRBJ1-2; TRBD1 is a possible D gene (5 bases). Per germline, CDR1 MGHDK and CDR2 SYGVNS. The CDR3 is made up of 14 amino acids. V was pared by 8 bases and J by 2 bases, with 15 bases between. CDR3 region: CASSGQGWNYGYTF. The CDR3 DNA sequence: TGTGCCAGCTCAGGGCAAGGCTGGAACTATGGCTACACCTTC.

The chain joins TRBV6-5 to TRBJ1-4, with no clear D. The V end was cut by 2 bases, the J end by 6 bases, with 13 bases between. The length of the CDR3 is 15 residues. The germline gives CDR1 MNHEY, CDR2 SVGAGI. The CDR3 DNA follows: TGTGCCAGCAGTTACGGGCCACCCCGGGATGAAAAACTGTTTTTT. It is translated as CASSYGPPRDEKLFF.

This chain connects TRBV19 to TRBJ1-3; weak D call: TRBD1 (5 bases). The CDR3 contains 15 residues. CDR1 is LNHDA and CDR2 is SQIVND in the germline V gene (reference sequence). V shed 4 bases and J shed 8 bases, with 18 bases lying between them. The CDR3 DNA reads as TGTGCCAGTAGTACGACCGGGACTCGAGGAGACACCATATATTTT. Translated, it gives CASSTTGTRGDTIYF.

This chain uses TRBV5-5 with TRBJ1-1, with unresolved D. The CDR3 spans 13 residues. Germline V gene data show CDR1 as SGHKS and CDR2 as YYEKEE (reference sequence). The V gene lost 3 bases and the J gene lost 3 bases, with 9 bases spanning the gap. CDR3 bases: TGTGCCAGCAGCTCGGCCCCCGACACTGAAGCTTTCTTT. It is translated as CASSSAPDTEAFF.